The 22 T cell receptor beta chains reported below all come from one sample, sequenced in a study of blood T cell repertoires in COVID-19. Only in-frame clones appear in the TCRdb table, and some are missing; sequencing was by immunoSEQ multiplex PCR. The table includes around 100,000 clones, more than 75% detected once. Sequencing used peripheral blood. The receptors shown here come from a man aged 35-49 years with acute or convalescent COVID-19.

V gene TRBV7-2 combines with J gene TRBJ1-1; TRBD1 might be the D (6 bases). This CDR3 has 16 residues. CDR1 is SGHTA, CDR2 FQGNSA, per germline. The V gene lost 1 base and the J gene lost 0 bases, with 12 bases spanning the gap. The CDR3 here is CASSLVQGHMNTEAFF. As DNA, the CDR3 is TGTGCCAGCAGCTTAGTTCAGGGACACATGAACACTGAAGCTTTCTTT.

This clone was seen a few times. The gene calls are TRBV6-6 and TRBJ2-7, with 11 bases matching TRBD1. Germline loops: CDR1 MNHNY, CDR2 SVGAGI (reference sequence). The CDR3 loop spans 16 amino acids. V dropped 6 bases and J dropped 4; count of bases not matched to a gene: 11. The CDR3 reads CASSHTGTGGFYEQYF. CDR3 bases: TGTGCCAGCAGCCACACCGGGACAGGGGGTTTTTACGAGCAGTACTTC.

In this sample, this clone turned up a few times. This chain uses TRBV3-1 (or the pseudogene TRBV3-2) with TRBJ2-7, with TRBD1 identical over 9 bases. The CDR3 has 14 amino acids. Germline V gene lookup returns CDR1 LGHDT and CDR2 YNNKEL (reference sequence). V was clipped by 3 bases and J by 2 bases; unmatched bases: 2. CDR3 residues: CASSHDRGTYEQYF. CDR3 DNA: TGTGCCAGCAGCCACGACAGGGGGACCTACGAGCAGTACTTC.

The rearrangement uses TRBV12-3 or TRBV12-4 and TRBJ2-7; 7 nucleotides line up with TRBD1. After removal of 7 bases from V and 0 bases from J, the junction contained 3 bases not matched to a gene. The CDR3 has 13 residues. The CDR3 DNA reads as TGTGCCAGCAAGGGGGCCCGCTCCTACGAGCAGTACTTC. Protein sequence: CASKGARSYEQYF.

This clone came up once. The chain couples TRBV30 to TRBJ1-2; 8 nucleotides agree with TRBD1. This CDR3 comprises 15 residues. Germline V gene data show CDR1 as GTSNPN and CDR2 as SVGIG (reference sequence). Trimming removed 2 bases from V and 4 bases from J; junction bases left unmatched: 9. DNA of the CDR3: TGTGCCTGGAGTTGGAGGGACAGGACCCCCTATGGCTACACCTTC. This encodes CAWSWRDRTPYGYTF.

The V call is TRBV11-3, the J call TRBJ2-1, with a tentative D call TRBD1 (6 bases). The CDR3 spans 13 residues. CDR1 is SGHNT and CDR2 is YENEEA in the germline V gene. Deletions cut 8 bases from V and 0 bases from J, with 8 bases between. Written as DNA, the CDR3 is TGTGCCAGCCAGGGGAGCTCCTACAATGAGCAGTTCTTC. It yields the protein CASQGSSYNEQFF.

The chain combines TRBV5-5 with TRBJ1-1; D might be TRBD1 (6 bases). V was trimmed by 4 bases and J by 4 bases, leaving 20 bases between them. The CDR3 length is 16 residues. Per the germline V gene, CDR1 is SGHKS and CDR2 is YYEKEE (reference sequence). CDR3 bases: TGTGCCAGCAGCACCCCAGCACAGGGAATTCTCACTGAAGCTTTCTTT. This gives the protein CASSTPAQGILTEAFF.

This chain connects TRBV30 to TRBJ1-3, with D tentatively TRBD1 (6 bases). The ends were cut back, 3 bases at V and 5 bases at J, with 14 bases in the middle. Per germline, CDR1 GTSNPN and CDR2 SVGIG (reference sequence). There are 14 residues in the CDR3. The CDR3 protein is CAWSATGTRNTIYF. For the CDR3, the DNA is TGTGCCTGGAGCGCCACAGGGACCCGAAACACCATATATTTT.

The chain couples TRBV11-2 to TRBJ1-1; no definite D call. Germline CDR1 and CDR2: SGHAT and FQNNGV. V dropped 1 base and J dropped 1 base, with 13 bases sitting between them. The CDR3 loop spans 16 amino acids. The CDR3 reads CASSLGARRENTEAFF. DNA for the CDR3: TGTGCCAGCAGCTTAGGTGCCCGCCGGGAGAACACTGAAGCTTTCTTT. Full variable domain (remainder filled in from reference TRBV11-2 and TRBJ1-1): EAGVAQSPRYKIIEKRQSVAFWCNPISGHATLYWYQQILGQGPKLLIQFQNNGVVDDSQLPKDRFSAERLKGVDSTLKIQPAKLEDSAVYLCASSLGARRENTEAFFGQGTRLTVV.

This chain links TRBV19 with TRBJ2-7; D may be TRBD1 (6 bases). V was clipped by 6 bases and J by 7 bases, with 13 bases between them. This CDR3 has 12 amino acids. Germline V CDR1 and CDR2: LNHDA, SQIVND (reference sequence). For the CDR3, the DNA is TGTGCCAGTAGCCTACCGGACAGTGAGCAGTACTTC. Its protein product is CASSLPDSEQYF.

This clone occurred once. The V gene is TRBV2, the J gene TRBJ2-5; TRBD1 matches 7 bases. Looked up from germline, CDR1 is SNHLY and CDR2 is FYNNEI. CDR3 size: 16 residues. With V trimmed by 6 bases and J by 5 bases, 15 bases remained unmatched. This chain's CDR3 is CASSPDRARAQETQYF. Written as DNA, the CDR3 is TGTGCCAGCAGCCCTGACAGGGCTCGCGCCCAGGAGACCCAGTACTTC. Combining the CDR3 with reference TRBV2 and TRBJ2-5 gives the whole variable domain EPEVTQTPSHQVTQMGQEVILRCVPISNHLYFYWYRQILGQKVEFLVSFYNNEISEKSEIFDDQFSVERPDGSNFTLKIRSTKLEDSAMYFCASSPDRARAQETQYFGPGTRLLVL.

The rearrangement joins TRBV19 to TRBJ1-4, with 10 bases lining up with TRBD1. This CDR3 is built from 13 residues. V was pared by 9 bases and J by 10 bases, with 8 bases of the junction left unmatched. CDR1 and CDR2 from the germline V gene are LNHDA and SQIVND (reference sequence). CDR3 DNA: TGTGCCAGCTGGGGGACAGGGGATGGAAAACTGTTTTTT. This sequence encodes CASWGTGDGKLFF.

This chain links TRBV19 with TRBJ1-5; perhaps TRBD1 as D (6 bases). V was cut by 8 bases and J by 7 bases, with 18 bases left in between. Germline V gives CDR1 LNHDA, CDR2 SQIVND (reference sequence). The CDR3 contains 14 residues. This CDR3 reads CASSPDSFWQPQHF. The CDR3 DNA reads TGTGCCAGTTCCCCGGACAGCTTCTGGCAGCCCCAGCATTTT.

As to this clone: The germline gene is not matched at one end of the junction; a read error may be the cause. The rearrangement uses TRBV5-8 and TRBJ1-5, with 9 bases identical to TRBD1. The germline gives CDR1 SGHTS, CDR2 YDEGEE. This CDR3 is built from 14 residues. In DNA, the CDR3 is TGTGCCAGCAGCTTGGGGCATAACAGGGGGCGCGGTTATTTT. The encoded protein is CASSLGHNRGRGYF. Full variable domain (rest looked up from reference TRBV5-8 and TRBJ1-5): EAGVTQSPTHLIKTRGQQATLRCSPISGHTSVYWYQQALGLGLQFLLWYDEGEERNRGNFPPRFSGRQFPNYSSELNVNALELEDSALYLCASSLGHNRGRGYFGDGTRLSIL.

The V and J genes are TRBV24-1 and TRBJ2-1, with TRBD1 as a possible D gene (5 bases). The CDR3 runs 12 residues. V lost 5 bases, J lost 5 bases, and 6 bases lay in between. Germline lookup yields CDR1 KGHDR and CDR2 SFDVKD. The DNA for the CDR3 is TGTGCCACCAGTGGACAGAACAATGAGCAGTTCTTC. This gives the protein CATSGQNNEQFF.

This clone was seen a handful of times. The V call is TRBV11-2, the J call TRBJ2-7, with a possible D match to TRBD1 (5 bases). V dropped 0 bases and J dropped 3 bases, with 12 bases sitting between them. This CDR3 comprises 15 residues. Germline CDR1 reads SGHAT; CDR2 reads FQNNGV. CDR3 region: CASSLDVAGNYEQYF. DNA for the CDR3: TGTGCCAGCAGCTTAGATGTAGCAGGGAACTACGAGCAGTACTTC.

This clone was detected a few times. This chain links TRBV11-2 with TRBJ2-7; D not certain. In germline, CDR1 is SGHAT, CDR2 FQNNGV. The V end lost 2 bases, the J end lost 4 bases, and 12 bases lay between the germline ends. The CDR3 covers 14 residues. The CDR3 loop reads CASSLSGGLYEQYF. As DNA, the CDR3 is TGTGCCAGCAGCTTATCAGGTGGCCTGTACGAGCAGTACTTC.

The chain is built from TRBV2 and TRBJ1-1; TRBD1 is a possible D gene (5 bases). Germline CDR1 and CDR2: SNHLY and FYNNEI. V was cut by 6 bases and J by 12 bases, with 11 bases left in between. The CDR3 spans 10 residues. The CDR3 here is CASSTGGTFF. The CDR3 DNA reads as TGTGCCAGCAGCACGGGGGGAACTTTCTTT.

The chain employs TRBV5-1 and TRBJ1-2; weak D call: TRBD1 (6 bases). Germline values: CDR1 SGHRS, CDR2 YFSETQ. V was cut by 6 bases and J by 6 bases, with 15 bases left in between. This CDR3 has 13 residues. CDR3 DNA sequence: TGCGCCAGCACCATTGGGGGGGGCAATGGCTACACCTTC. Protein product: CASTIGGGNGYTF.

This chain joins TRBV6-6 and TRBJ2-1, with 8 bases that match TRBD2. With V trimmed by 5 bases and J by 0 bases, 9 bases remained unmatched. The germline gives CDR1 MNHNY, CDR2 SVGAGI (reference sequence). CDR3 length: 17 residues. In DNA form, the CDR3 reads TGTGCCAGCAGTCCCGGCGGGGGGAGCATCTCCTACAATGAGCAGTTCTTC. As protein: CASSPGGGSISYNEQFF.

The rearrangement joins TRBV27 to TRBJ1-5, with 11 bases that match TRBD1. The CDR3 has 15 amino acids. The germline CDR1 and CDR2 sequences are MNHEY and SMNVEV (reference sequence). V shed 6 bases and J 7 bases; nucleotides not matched to a gene: 8. The CDR3 DNA reads TGTGCCAGCAGCCCGGGACAGGGGGTATGGCAGCCCCAGCATTTT. The encoded protein is CASSPGQGVWQPQHF.

J is TRBJ2-3 and V is TRBV30; D ambiguous. Trimming took 4 bases from V and 4 from J, leaving 9 bases between them. The CDR3 consists of 12 residues. Germline V gene lookup returns CDR1 GTSNPN and CDR2 SVGIG (reference sequence). The CDR3 nucleotides read TGTGCCTGGACTTATAATTCAGATACGCAGTATTTT. Protein: CAWTYNSDTQYF.